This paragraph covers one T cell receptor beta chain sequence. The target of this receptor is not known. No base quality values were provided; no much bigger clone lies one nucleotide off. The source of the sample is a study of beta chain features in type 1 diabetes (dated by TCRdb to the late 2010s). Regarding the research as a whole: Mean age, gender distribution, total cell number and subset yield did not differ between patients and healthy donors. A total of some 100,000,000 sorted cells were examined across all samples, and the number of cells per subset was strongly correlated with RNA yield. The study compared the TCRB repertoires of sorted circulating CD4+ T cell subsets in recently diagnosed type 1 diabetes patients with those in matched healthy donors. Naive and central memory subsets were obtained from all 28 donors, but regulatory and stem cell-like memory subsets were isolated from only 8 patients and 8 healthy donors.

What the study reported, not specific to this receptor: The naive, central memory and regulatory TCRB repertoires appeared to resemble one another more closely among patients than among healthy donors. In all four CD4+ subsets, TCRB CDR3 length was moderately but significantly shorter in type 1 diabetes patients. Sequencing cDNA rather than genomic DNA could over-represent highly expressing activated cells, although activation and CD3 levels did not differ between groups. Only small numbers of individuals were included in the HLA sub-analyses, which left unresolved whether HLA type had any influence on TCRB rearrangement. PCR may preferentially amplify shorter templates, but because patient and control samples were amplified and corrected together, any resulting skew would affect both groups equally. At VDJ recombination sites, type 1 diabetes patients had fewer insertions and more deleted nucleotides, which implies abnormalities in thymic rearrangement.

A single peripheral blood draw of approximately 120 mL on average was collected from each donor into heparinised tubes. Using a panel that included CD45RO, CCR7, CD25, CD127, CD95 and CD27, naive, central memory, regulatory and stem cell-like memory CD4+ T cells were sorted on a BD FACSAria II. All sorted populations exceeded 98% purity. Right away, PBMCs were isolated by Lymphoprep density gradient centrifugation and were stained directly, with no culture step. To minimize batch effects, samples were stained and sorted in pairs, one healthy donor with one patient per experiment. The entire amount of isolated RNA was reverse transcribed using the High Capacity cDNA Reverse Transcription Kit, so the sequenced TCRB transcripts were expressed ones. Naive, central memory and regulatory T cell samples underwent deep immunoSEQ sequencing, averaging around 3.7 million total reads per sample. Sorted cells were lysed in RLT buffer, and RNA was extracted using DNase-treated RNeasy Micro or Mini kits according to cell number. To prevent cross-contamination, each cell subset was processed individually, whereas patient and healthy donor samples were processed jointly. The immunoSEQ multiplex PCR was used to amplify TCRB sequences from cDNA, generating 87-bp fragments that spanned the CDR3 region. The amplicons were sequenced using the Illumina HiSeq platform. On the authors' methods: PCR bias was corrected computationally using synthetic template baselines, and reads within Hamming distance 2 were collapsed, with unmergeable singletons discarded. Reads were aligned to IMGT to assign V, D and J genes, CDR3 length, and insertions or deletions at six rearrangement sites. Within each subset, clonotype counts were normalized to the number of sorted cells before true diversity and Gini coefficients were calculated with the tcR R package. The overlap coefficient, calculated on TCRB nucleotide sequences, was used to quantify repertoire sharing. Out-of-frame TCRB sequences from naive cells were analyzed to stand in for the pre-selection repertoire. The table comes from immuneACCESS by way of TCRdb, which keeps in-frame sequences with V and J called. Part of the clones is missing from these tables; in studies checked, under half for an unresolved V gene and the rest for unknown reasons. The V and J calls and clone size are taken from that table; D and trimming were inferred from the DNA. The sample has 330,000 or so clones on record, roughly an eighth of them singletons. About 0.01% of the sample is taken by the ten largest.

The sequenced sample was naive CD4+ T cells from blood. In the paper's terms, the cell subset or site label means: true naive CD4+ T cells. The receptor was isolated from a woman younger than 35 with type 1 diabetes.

The DNA is TGTGCCAGCAGCTTATTCCCCGCGGGCTACGAGCAGTACTTC. Translated, it reads CASSLFPAGYEQYF. The chain employs TRBV11-3 and TRBJ2-7; D gene: possibly TRBD2, on 5 matching bases. The CDR3 measures 14 amino acids from cysteine to phenylalanine. The CDR3 DNA has 42 bases and is translated from base 1. The V end loses 2 bases and the J end loses 3 bases, and a stretch of 11 bases separates them. Looking up the germline V gene yields CDR1 SGHNT and CDR2 YENEEA.